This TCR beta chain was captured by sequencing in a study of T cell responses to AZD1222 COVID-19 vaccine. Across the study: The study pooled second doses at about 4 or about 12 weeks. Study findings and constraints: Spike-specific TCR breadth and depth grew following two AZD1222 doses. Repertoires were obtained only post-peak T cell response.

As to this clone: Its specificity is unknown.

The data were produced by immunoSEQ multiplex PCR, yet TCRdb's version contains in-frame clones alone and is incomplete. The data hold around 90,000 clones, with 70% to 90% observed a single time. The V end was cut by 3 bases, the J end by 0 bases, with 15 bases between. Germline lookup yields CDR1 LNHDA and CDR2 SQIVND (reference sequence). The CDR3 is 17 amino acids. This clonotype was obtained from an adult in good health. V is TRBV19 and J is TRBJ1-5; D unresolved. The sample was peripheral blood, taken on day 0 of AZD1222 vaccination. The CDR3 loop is CASSIRAVTNSNQPQHF. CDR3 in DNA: TGTGCCAGTAGTATCCGGGCAGTCACAAATAGCAATCAGCCCCAGCATTTT. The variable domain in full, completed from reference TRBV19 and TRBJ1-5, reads DGGITQSPKYLFRKEGQNVTLSCEQNLNHDAMYWYRQDPGQGLRLIYYSQIVNDFQKGDIAEGYSVSREKKESFPLTVTSAQKNPTAFYLCASSIRAVTNSNQPQHFGDGTRLSIL.